This T cell receptor beta chain was sequenced during a study of T cell responses to AZD1222 COVID-19 vaccine. V lost 3 bases and J 4 bases, leaving 9 bases between the germline ends. Germline V gives CDR1 SQVTM, CDR2 ANQGSEA. The CDR3 extends over 12 amino acids. Only in-frame clones appear in the TCRdb table, and some are missing; sequencing was by immunoSEQ multiplex PCR. The repertoire holds approximately 130,000 clones, with roughly 90% as singletons. The clonotype was recovered from an adult who received the AZD1222 COVID-19 vaccine. The chain carries TRBV29-1 and TRBJ1-2; D gene unclear. This specimen was peripheral blood, taken 28 days after the second AZD1222 dose. CDR3 sequence reads: CSVDHPSYGYTF. In DNA form, the CDR3 reads TGCAGCGTTGATCACCCCTCCTATGGCTACACCTTC.